This is a list of T cell receptor beta chains from one sample in a study of control samples from healthy donors and cancer patients. The assay was immunoSEQ multiplex PCR, and TCRdb's table has in-frame clones only and misses some. The sample includes 150,000 to 180,000 clones, approximately 94% of them seen just once. Sequences were obtained from blood. The source is a man in his forties in good health. Both conserved end residues are part of each CDR3.

V: TRBV19
J: TRBJ1-5
length: 13
CDR3: CAGSPGLGQPQHF

V: TRBV24-1
J: TRBJ2-7
length: 15
CDR3: CATSGPGAGTYEQYF

V: TRBV6-2/TRBV6-3
J: TRBJ1-5
length: 16
CDR3: CASSFSSSGSNQPQHF

V: TRBV4-1
J: TRBJ1-2
length: 18
CDR3: CASSPQGAGVAVGYGYTF

V: TRBV19
J: TRBJ1-5
length: 15
CDR3: CASSMGTGGNQPQHF

V: TRBV24-1
J: TRBJ1-4
length: 15
CDR3: CATSSSRGTNEKLFF

V: TRBV7-2
J: TRBJ2-3
length: 16
CDR3: CASSLRQPSSTDTQYF

V: TRBV3-1/TRBV3-2
J: TRBJ1-4
length: 13
CDR3: CASSQISGGKLFF

V: TRBV3-1/TRBV3-2
J: TRBJ1-6
length: 16
CDR3: CASSLGTGTYNSPLHF

V: TRBV6-2/TRBV6-3
J: TRBJ2-7
length: 14
CDR3: CASSPGTGEYEQYF

V: TRBV28
J: TRBJ1-6
length: 18
CDR3: CASKLQGPMSSYNSPLHF

V: TRBV6-5
J: TRBJ1-5
length: 13
CDR3: CASSWYSNQPQHF

V: TRBV4-3
J: TRBJ2-3
length: 14
CDR3: CASSPEQFTDTQYF

V: TRBV24-1
J: TRBJ1-1
length: 15
CDR3: CATRRPSWRNTEAFF

V: TRBV29-1
J: TRBJ1-3
length: 14
CDR3: CSVEDLRGRSTIYF

V: TRBV30
J: TRBJ1-1
length: 11
CDR3: CAWGYNTEAFF

V: TRBV12-5
J: TRBJ2-3
length: 20
CDR3: CASGLSLRHIFGAGTDTQYF

V: TRBV5-1
J: TRBJ1-2
length: 12
CDR3: CASSLEWDGYTF

V: TRBV28
J: TRBJ2-2
length: 15
CDR3: CASRTNREGAGELFF

V: TRBV9
J: TRBJ2-1
length: 15
CDR3: CASSHSGGRNNEQFF